These 10 T cell receptor beta chains originate from one sample sequenced in a study of Ad26.COV2.S vaccination and SARS-CoV-2 variants (dated by TCRdb to the early 2020s). The library was prepared using the immunoSEQ multiplex PCR assay. Not all clones reach the TCRdb copy of this immuneACCESS table, which keeps in-frame sequences only. Checked studies attribute under half of the gap to unresolved V genes and leave the rest unexplained. The sample records 300,000 to 400,000 clones, 70% to 90% of which are singletons. The biggest ten clones account for roughly 3.5% of the sample. Explained via the paper, the treatment or condition label denotes: around 19 received Ad26.COV2.S at low or high dose, single or two shots; five or six received placebo; per-sample allocation not given. For vaccine and placebo recipients, repertoires were sequenced using samples collected on day 63 after the first injection.

The sequencing used peripheral blood, collected in a trial of Ad26.COV2.S vaccine versus placebo. The receptors here all came from a person aged 18-65 years who received the Ad26.COV2.S COVID-19 vaccine or a placebo.

The chain carries TRBV15 and TRBJ1-5; D remains ambiguous. Trimming stripped 0 bases from V and 2 bases from J, with 14 bases between. The CDR3 contains 17 residues. The germline V gene encodes CDR1 LNHNV and CDR2 YYDKDF (reference sequence). This CDR3 is CATSRDPLGSGNQPQHF. As DNA, the CDR3 is TGTGCCACCAGCAGAGACCCGTTGGGTTCGGGCAATCAGCCCCAGCATTTT.

DNA of the CDR3: TGTGCCAGCAGTTACGGTCAGAGGGGGGCGCCTGGCTACACCTTC. This gives the protein CASSYGQRGAPGYTF. The chain carries TRBV6-5 and TRBJ1-2; D is possibly TRBD1 (6 bases). Germline V gene sequence: CDR1 MNHEY, CDR2 SVGAGI. The V gene lost 2 bases and the J gene lost 7 bases, with 17 bases spanning the gap. CDR3 length: 15 amino acids.

The CDR3 sequence: CASSVGQGNGSPLHF. CDR3 bases: TGTGCCAGCAGCGTGGGACAGGGGAATGGTTCACCCCTCCACTTT. The V and J genes are TRBV9 and TRBJ1-6; 10 positions match TRBD1. The length of the CDR3 is 15 residues. The V segment lost 2 bases and the J segment 9 bases; nucleotides outside the gene matches: 5. Germline V gene data show CDR1 as SGDLS and CDR2 as YYNGEE.

The chain carries TRBV7-2 and TRBJ2-5, with TRBD2 identical over 9 bases. CDR1 is SGHTA and CDR2 is FQGNSA in the germline V gene. The J segment lost 0 bases and the V segment lost 3 bases, leaving 2 bases of the junction unmatched. The CDR3 runs 15 residues. CDR3 nucleotide sequence: TGTGCCAGCAGCTTCCTAGCGGGATACCAAGAGACCCAGTACTTC. As protein: CASSFLAGYQETQYF.

Only a few counts were recorded for this clone. The chain carries TRBV7-2 and TRBJ1-5; D uncertain. The CDR3 length is 15 residues. CDR1 SGHTA and CDR2 FQGNSA come from the germline V gene. V gave up 1 base and J gave up 6 bases, with 13 bases separating them. The CDR3 spells CASSLDWVNGQPQHF. The CDR3 DNA is TGTGCCAGCAGCTTAGATTGGGTCAATGGTCAGCCCCAGCATTTT.

This sequence joins TRBV30 and TRBJ1-2, with D possibly being TRBD1 (5 bases). This CDR3 is built from 16 residues. CDR1 GTSNPN and CDR2 SVGIG come from the germline V gene (reference sequence). Trimming stripped 8 bases from V and 5 bases from J, with 27 bases between. The CDR3 is CAEVQARDRHFYGYTF. DNA of the CDR3: TGTGCCGAGGTCCAGGCCCGGGACCGACACTTTTATGGCTACACCTTC.

The chain couples TRBV12-5 to TRBJ1-1, with D unresolved. The CDR3 is 15 residues long. Trimming removed 6 bases from V and 3 bases from J, with 17 bases in between. Germline CDR1 LGHNT, CDR2 FRNRAP. The CDR3 coding sequence is TGTGCTAGTGGCCAGGCTAGGGAAGAGTACACTGAAGCTTTCTTT. Its protein product is CASGQAREEYTEAFF.

The chain employs TRBV10-3 and TRBJ1-1; D perhaps matches TRBD1 (5 bases). CDR3 size: 15 residues. CDR1 is ENHRY and CDR2 is SYGVKD in the germline V gene. V shed 3 bases and J shed 0 bases, with 11 bases lying between them. In nucleotides, the CDR3 is TGTGCCATCAGTGATTTCGGACATCTGAACACTGAAGCTTTCTTT. It specifies CAISDFGHLNTEAFF.

The genes are TRBV5-4 and TRBJ2-1, with 11 nucleotides matching TRBD2. V shed 1 base and J 12 bases; nucleotides not matched to a gene: 3. The CDR3 runs to 13 residues. Germline V gives CDR1 SGHNT, CDR2 YYREEE (reference sequence). CDR3 DNA sequence: TGTGCCAGCAGCTTGACTAGCGGGGGAGGGCAGTTCTTC. Translation: CASSLTSGGGQFF.

The chain is built from TRBV5-4 and TRBJ2-5; TRBD1 matches 8 bases. V trimming: 5 bases; J trimming: 5 bases; junction bases outside the gene matches: 8. This CDR3 contains 14 residues. CDR1 is SGHNT, CDR2 YYREEE, per germline (reference sequence). CDR3 DNA: TGTGCCAGCAGGGGTGACAGGGGAGGCGAGACCCAGTACTTC. It codes for CASRGDRGGETQYF.